This is a list of T cell receptor beta chains from one sample in a study of T cell responses to AZD1222 COVID-19 vaccine. Repertoires were generated with immunoSEQ multiplex PCR, while TCRdb's copy carries only in-frame clones and drops some. This sample has some 110,000 clones; approximately 90% occur once, and the top ten carry 18%. Sample: peripheral blood, taken on day 0 of AZD1222 vaccination. These receptors all come from an adult in good health. CDR3s include the opening cysteine and the closing phenylalanine or tryptophan. The order of the fields is J gene, D gene, V gene, clone size, CDR3 protein, CDR3 DNA. D genes are given only for firm matches. Some rows have no size entry. The others give once, few or many, or a class for an expanded clone.

>TRBJ2-2|-|TRBV5-6|-
CASSSDLQINTGELFF
TGTGCCAGCAGCTCCGATCTCCAGATCAACACCGGGGAGCTGTTTTTT
>TRBJ2-2|-|TRBV3-1/TRBV3-2|once
CASSQVYSRLGDTGELFF
TGTGCCAGCAGCCAAGTATATAGTAGGTTGGGAGACACCGGGGAGCTGTTTTTT
>TRBJ2-7|TRBD1|TRBV11-2|-
CASSIRTGKTYEQYF
TGTGCCAGCAGCATACGGACAGGCAAGACCTACGAGCAGTACTTC
>TRBJ1-2|-|TRBV9|-
CASSPSGSGYGYTF
TGTGCCAGCAGCCCCTCGGGGTCTGGCTATGGCTACACCTTC
>TRBJ2-7|-|TRBV13|-
CASSSGTHSYEQYF
TGTGCCAGCAGTTCCGGGACCCACTCTTACGAGCAGTACTTC
>TRBJ1-1|TRBD1|TRBV7-8|once
CASSSLPRTGGTEAFF
TGTGCCAGCAGCTCCCTACCCCGGACAGGGGGGACTGAAGCTTTCTTT
>TRBJ1-1|-|TRBV19|-
CARDPTMNTEAFF
TGTGCCAGGGACCCGACCATGAACACTGAAGCTTTCTTT
>TRBJ2-3|-|TRBV6-5|-
CASSYALGARDTQYF
TGTGCCAGCAGTTATGCCCTTGGGGCCAGGGATACGCAGTATTTT
>TRBJ1-1|-|TRBV7-9|-
CASSLEVGFTEAFF
TGTGCCAGCAGCTTAGAGGTAGGGTTCACTGAAGCTTTCTTT
>TRBJ1-1|-|TRBV12-5|-
CASGGWPGAEAFF
TGTGCTAGTGGGGGATGGCCCGGTGCTGAAGCTTTCTTT
>TRBJ2-2|-|TRBV6-5|-
CASSYSIEGTGELFF
TGTGCCAGCAGTTACTCGATCGAGGGCACCGGGGAGCTGTTTTTT
>TRBJ1-1|-|TRBV28|-
CASSSGGNTEAFF
TGTGCCAGCAGTTCCGGGGGGAACACTGAAGCTTTCTTT
>TRBJ1-2|-|TRBV5-4|once
CASSFNKVANYGYTF
TGTGCCAGCAGCTTTAATAAGGTAGCTAACTATGGCTACACCTTC
>TRBJ2-7|TRBD2|TRBV29-1|-
CSVPQGGEQYF
TGCAGCGTCCCCCAGGGAGGGGAGCAGTACTTC
>TRBJ1-4|-|TRBV6-5|-
CASSYYRPATNEKLFF
TGTGCCAGCAGTTACTATCGGCCGGCAACTAATGAAAAACTGTTTTTT
>TRBJ1-2|-|TRBV6-5|-
CASSYGNRPGYGYTF
TGTGCCAGCAGTTACGGGAACAGGCCTGGCTATGGCTACACCTTC
>TRBJ2-6|-|TRBV4-1|once
CASSPRSSGANVLTF
TGCGCCAGCAGCCCGAGGAGCTCTGGGGCCAACGTCCTGACTTTC
>TRBJ1-2|-|TRBV5-4|-
CASSLNLYGYTF
TGTGCCAGCAGCTTGAATCTATATGGCTACACCTTC
>TRBJ1-5|-|TRBV5-4|few
CASSSGADGNQPQHF
TGTGCCAGCAGCTCAGGTGCCGACGGCAATCAGCCCCAGCATTTT
>TRBJ1-1|-|TRBV2|-
CASRSRDPAWDTEAFF
TGTGCCAGCAGGTCCCGGGACCCCGCTTGGGACACTGAAGCTTTCTTT
>TRBJ2-1|-|TRBV5-8|-
CASAHPGTPTYNEQFF
TGTGCCAGCGCCCACCCCGGGACACCTACCTACAATGAGCAGTTCTTC
>TRBJ2-3|-|TRBV12-3/TRBV12-4|-
CASSFVDTQYF
TGTGCCAGCAGTTTCGTGGATACGCAGTATTTT
>TRBJ2-5|-|TRBV12-3/TRBV12-4|-
CASSPEPKETQYF
TGTGCCAGCAGTCCTGAGCCTAAGGAGACCCAGTACTTC
>TRBJ1-2|TRBD1|TRBV19|-
CASREEGQVYGYTF
TGTGCCAGTAGGGAAGAGGGACAGGTTTATGGCTACACCTTC
>TRBJ1-1|TRBD1|TRBV9|-
CASSPGGGGGTEAFF
TGTGCCAGCAGCCCAGGGGGAGGGGGCGGGACTGAAGCTTTCTTT
>TRBJ1-1|-|TRBV19|once
CASSISPVVEAFF
TGTGCCAGTAGTATATCCCCAGTTGTGGAAGCTTTCTTT
>TRBJ1-5|-|TRBV2|-
CASSEEVTVNQPQHF
TGTGCCAGCAGTGAAGAGGTGACAGTCAATCAGCCCCAGCATTTT
>TRBJ1-6|-|TRBV7-9|-
CASSFSGENSPLHF
TGTGCCAGCAGTTTCTCAGGGGAGAATTCACCCCTCCACTTT
>TRBJ1-1|-|TRBV19|medium-sized
CASRSAGDYGTEAFF
TGTGCCAGTAGATCGGCAGGGGATTATGGCACTGAAGCTTTCTTT
>TRBJ2-2|-|TRBV24-1|-
CATSDRDSTGELFF
TGTGCCACCAGTGACAGGGATTCCACCGGGGAGCTGTTTTTT
>TRBJ2-7|TRBD2|TRBV5-4|-
CASSLAGSDEQYF
TGTGCCAGCAGCTTAGCGGGGAGCGACGAGCAGTACTTC
>TRBJ1-1|TRBD1|TRBV2|-
CASSEGQGNTEAFF
TGTGCCAGCAGTGAGGGACAGGGGAACACTGAAGCTTTCTTT
>TRBJ2-7|-|TRBV24-1|once
CATSVNYEQYF
TGTGCCACCAGTGTGAATTACGAGCAGTACTTC
>TRBJ2-5|-|TRBV5-6|-
CASSFNGRETQYF
TGTGCCAGCAGCTTTAACGGAAGAGAGACCCAGTACTTC
>TRBJ2-7|TRBD1|TRBV5-6|-
CASSFMDREEQYF
TGTGCCAGCAGCTTTATGGACAGGGAAGAGCAGTACTTC
>TRBJ1-2|TRBD1|TRBV5-4|-
CASSSGTGKTYGYTF
TGTGCCAGCAGCTCGGGGACAGGGAAAACGTATGGCTACACCTTC
>TRBJ1-4|TRBD1|TRBV7-2|once
CASSLNRGGGNEKLFF
TGTGCCAGCAGCTTAAACAGAGGGGGCGGTAATGAAAAACTGTTTTTT
>TRBJ1-1|TRBD1|TRBV9|-
CASSVDPGQVEAFF
TGTGCCAGCAGCGTAGACCCTGGACAGGTTGAAGCTTTCTTT
>TRBJ2-3|-|TRBV28|-
CASSSPPREDTQYF
TGTGCCAGCAGTTCACCCCCCCGGGAAGATACGCAGTATTTT
>TRBJ1-2|-|TRBV2|-
CASRPSGGHYGYTF
TGTGCCAGCAGGCCCTCGGGGGGACACTATGGCTACACCTTC
>TRBJ1-4|TRBD1|TRBV6-5|-
CASTQQGAYEKLFF
TGTGCCAGCACGCAACAGGGGGCGTATGAAAAACTGTTTTTT
>TRBJ2-3|-|TRBV7-3|-
CASSPLRSPDTQYF
TGTGCCAGCAGCCCCCTTCGATCCCCAGATACGCAGTATTTT
>TRBJ2-7|-|TRBV3-1/TRBV3-2|-
CASSQGRLVPYYEQYF
TGTGCCAGCAGCCAAGGGAGACTAGTCCCCTACTACGAGCAGTACTTC
>TRBJ1-2|-|TRBV20-1|few
CSASEGSYGYTF
TGCAGTGCTAGTGAAGGGAGTTATGGCTACACCTTC
>TRBJ1-1|-|TRBV15|-
CATSYRPFQEAFF
TGTGCCACCAGCTATCGTCCCTTTCAAGAAGCTTTCTTT
>TRBJ2-3|-|TRBV7-2|-
CASSHGLPSTDTQYF
TGTGCCAGCAGCCATGGGCTGCCGAGCACAGATACGCAGTATTTT
>TRBJ2-7|-|TRBV7-3|-
CASSPTGGSRYEQYF
TGTGCCAGCAGCCCTACGGGGGGCTCACGCTACGAGCAGTACTTC
>TRBJ1-2|-|TRBV12-3/TRBV12-4|-
CASSHESRYGYTF
TGTGCCAGCTCCCACGAGAGCCGCTATGGCTACACCTTC
>TRBJ1-2|-|TRBV4-1|-
CASSQVTNLAGSNYGYTF
TGCGCCAGCAGCCAAGTCACCAACTTGGCGGGGTCCAACTATGGCTACACCTTC
>TRBJ2-1|-|TRBV10-1|-
CASSERSSYNEQFF
TGCGCCAGCAGTGAGCGGAGCTCCTACAATGAGCAGTTCTTC